This paragraph reports one T cell receptor (beta chain). This CDR3 spans 15 amino acids. CDR1 and CDR2 (germline): MNHNS, SASEGT. TRB rearrangements were amplified by touch-down multiplex PCR with mixed TRB-A/B primers. TCRdb reprocessed the multiplex PCR reads and reports one entry per CDR3 protein, with no DNA. The table for this sample gives 6,000 to 9,000 distinct CDR3 sequences. This specimen comes from a study of T cell clusters in autoimmune cytopenias. TRB was amplified from approximately 230 ng of peripheral blood genomic DNA per sample. V gene TRBV6-1 combines with J gene TRBJ1-5; lacking DNA, the TRBD1 call made by TCRdb goes unchecked. The receptor was isolated from a human donor with an autoimmune cytopenia or autoimmune hepatitis (not recorded which). The sequenced sample consisted of peripheral blood. The CDR3 region is CASSDEGGYYQPQHF.